This T cell receptor beta chain was observed in a study of T-cell reconstitution after alpha-beta-depleted transplantation in children. Unique molecular identifiers were used in preparing the TCRbeta library. TCRdb fed the PCR reads into MiXCR, producing one record per CDR3 protein. The sample carries 780,000 or so distinct CDR3 sequences, roughly 15% recorded once. The ends lost 4 bases at V and 1 base at J; junction bases unmatched: 7. This CDR3 has 17 amino acids. CDR1 SGHDN and CDR2 FVKESK come from the germline V gene. The chain is built from TRBV14 and TRBJ2-2, with 9 nucleotides matching TRBD1. The TCR originated in a male patient under 18 who had a stem cell transplant for acute lymphoblastic leukemia, so the T cells may come from the graft donor. The sample consisted of PBMCs, mostly from graft donor cells, taken 360 days after TCRalphabeta/CD19-depleted stem cell transplant. The CDR3 region has the DNA TGTGCCAGCAGCCCGAGTAACAGGGGGCTGAACACCGGGGAGCTGTTTTTT. Translating gives CASSPSNRGLNTGELFF.